The present TCR beta chain was sequenced within a study of T cell repertoires in cytomegalovirus infection. Each CDR3 protein gets one entry after TCRdb re-called the reads with MiXCR. The sample records about 440,000 distinct CDR3 sequences, roughly 31% being singletons. The sample holds many counts of this clonotype. The CDR3 loop spans 14 amino acids. V was shortened by 2 bases and J by 6 bases, with 11 bases between the two germline ends. In germline, CDR1 is SGHVS, CDR2 FQNEAQ. The rearrangement joins TRBV7-8 to TRBJ1-5; D might be TRBD1 (5 bases). The sequence came from a human donor in good health (CMV status not recorded). Some clones in this sample may be carry-over from other donors' samples. The specimen sequenced was PBMCs. The DNA for the CDR3 is TGTGCCAGCAGCTTAAAGGGGATAGGTCAGCCCCAGCATTTT. It yields the protein CASSLKGIGQPQHF.